This T cell receptor beta chain was sequenced in a study of neoadjuvant nivolumab and ipilimumab in lung cancer. General study results and limits: From pretherapy to surgery, tumor richness and clonality rose with dual therapy. Blood richness before therapy tracked richness in tumors resected after neoadjuvant therapy.

CDR3 size: 12 residues. Germline V CDR1 and CDR2: SGDLS, YYNGEE. Trimming removed 0 bases at V and 7 bases at J, with 4 bases between. As for this clone: Its antigen is not identified.

Using immunoSEQ multiplex PCR, the repertoire was profiled, and TCRdb retains in-frame clones only, with some absent. The sample consists of 44,000 or so clones, roughly 89% of them appearing once. The sequencing used blood, collected before neoadjuvant nivolumab, alone or with ipilimumab. This clonotype was sampled from an adult with non-small cell lung cancer. Some clones in this sample may be carry-over from other donors' samples. This chain connects TRBV9 to TRBJ2-2; the D is unclear. Here the CDR3 reads CASSVGNGELFF. The CDR3 bases are TGTGCCAGCAGCGTAGGAAACGGGGAGCTGTTTTTT.